A single sample is the source of the 22 T cell receptor beta chains below, sequenced in a study of blood T cell repertoires in COVID-19. Libraries were prepared by immunoSEQ multiplex PCR; TCRdb keeps only in-frame clonotypes and omits some of them. The sample lists around 62,000 clones, roughly 90% occurring once. Sequenced input: peripheral blood. These receptors came from a woman aged 60 to 75 with acute or convalescent COVID-19.

This chain links TRBV2 with TRBJ1-2, with D tentatively TRBD1 (5 bases). CDR3 length: 15 amino acids. Trimming took 2 bases from V and 2 from J, leaving 12 bases between them. Looked up from germline, CDR1 is SNHLY and CDR2 is FYNNEI. CDR3 region: CASSESWGPNYGYTF. DNA of the CDR3: TGTGCCAGCAGTGAATCTTGGGGCCCAAACTATGGCTACACCTTC.

V gene TRBV7-6 combines with J gene TRBJ2-3; 9 nucleotides align to TRBD2. The CDR3 length is 16 residues. V was pared by 4 bases and J by 6 bases, with 11 bases of the junction left unmatched. Germline loops: CDR1 SGHVS, CDR2 FNYEAQ. The CDR3 loop is CASSSLQAGGSDTQYF. The DNA for the CDR3 is TGTGCCAGCAGCTCCCTGCAAGCGGGGGGCTCGGATACGCAGTATTTT.

This sequence joins TRBV4-2 and TRBJ1-6, with TRBD1 matching 9 bases. The V gene's germline CDR1 is LGHNA and CDR2 YNFKEQ. V shed 2 bases and J 7 bases; nucleotides not matched to a gene: 0. The CDR3 is made up of 14 amino acids. The CDR3 coding sequence is TGTGCCAGCAGCCAAACAGGGGGCAATTCACCCCTCCACTTT. Translated: CASSQTGGNSPLHF.

This rearrangement joins TRBV19 to TRBJ1-1; 7 bases agree with TRBD1. Germline V gives CDR1 LNHDA, CDR2 SQIVND (reference sequence). The CDR3 covers 15 residues. V was clipped by 8 bases and J by 0 bases; unmatched bases: 9. Here the CDR3 reads CASAPGTVMNTEAFF. Written as DNA, the CDR3 is TGTGCCAGTGCCCCGGGGACAGTGATGAACACTGAAGCTTTCTTT.

The V and J genes are TRBV5-1 and TRBJ1-2; 7 bases are a match to TRBD1. With 1 base clipped from V and 5 bases from J, the junction kept 2 bases outside the gene matches. This CDR3 is 13 amino acids long. CDR1 is SGHRS, CDR2 YFSETQ, per germline. The CDR3 nucleotides are TGCGCCAGCAGCTTGTCGGGACAGTATGGCTACACCTTC. It encodes CASSLSGQYGYTF.

The CDR3 here is CASSPTDRGRDSPLHF. For the CDR3, the DNA is TGTGCCAGCAGTCCCACCGACAGGGGGCGCGATTCACCCCTCCACTTT. V gene TRBV28 combines with J gene TRBJ1-6; TRBD1 agrees at 10 bases. This CDR3 has 16 residues. J gave up 8 bases and V 5 bases, and 9 bases lay outside the gene matches. CDR1 is MDHEN and CDR2 is SYDVKM in the germline V gene.

The chain has TRBV4-2 and TRBJ2-2; no clear D gene. Germline CDR1 LGHNA, CDR2 YNFKEQ. CDR3 length equals 16 residues. V was trimmed by 1 base and J by 0 bases, leaving 9 bases between them. CDR3 protein: CASSQVNRPNTGELFF. The CDR3 region has the DNA TGTGCCAGCAGCCAAGTTAACAGACCGAACACCGGGGAGCTGTTTTTT.

V is TRBV7-9 and J is TRBJ1-4, with D possibly matching TRBD1 (6 bases). The CDR3 runs to 15 residues. V lost 0 bases to trimming and J lost 12 bases, with 17 bases between them. CDR1 is SEHNR, CDR2 FQNEAQ, per germline (reference sequence). Written as DNA, the CDR3 is TGTGCCAGCAGCTTAGCGCAGGGGAATGAGGTTGAACTGTTTTTT. Its translation is CASSLAQGNEVELFF. Supplemented by reference TRBV7-9 and TRBJ1-4, the full variable domain reads DTGVSQNPRHKITKRGQNVTFRCDPISEHNRLYWYRQTLGQGPEFLTYFQNEAQLEKSRLLSDRFSAERPKGSFSTLEIQRTEQGDSAMYLCASSLAQGNEVELFFGSGTQLSVL.

This sequence joins TRBV7-9 and TRBJ1-4, with D tentatively TRBD1 (6 bases). The V and J ends lost 5 bases and 6 bases respectively, with 13 bases between them. This CDR3 comprises 14 residues. Germline CDR1 and CDR2: SEHNR and FQNEAQ (reference sequence). The CDR3 reads CASSQQGPDEKLFF. The CDR3 coding sequence is TGTGCCAGCAGCCAACAGGGCCCGGATGAAAAACTGTTTTTT.

The rearrangement uses TRBV10-1 and TRBJ2-5, with a weak D call TRBD1 (6 bases). The germline V gene encodes CDR1 WNHNN and CDR2 SYGVQD (reference sequence). The V and J ends lost 5 bases and 5 bases respectively, with 12 bases between them. The CDR3 consists of 13 residues. CDR3 sequence (DNA): TGCGCCAGCAGTCCCGGGCAGGGGGAGACCCAGTACTTC. Translating gives CASSPGQGETQYF.

This clone occurred a few times. The V and J genes are TRBV9 and TRBJ1-3; D not certain. CDR1 is SGDLS, CDR2 YYNGEE, per germline. V lost 0 bases and J lost 0, with 10 bases in between. The CDR3 length is 16 residues. The CDR3 DNA is TGTGCCAGCAGCGTAGGGAGAGGGTACTCTGGAAACACCATATATTTT. Protein product: CASSVGRGYSGNTIYF.

The rearrangement uses TRBV7-2 and TRBJ1-5; D gene unclear. With 0 bases removed from V and 8 bases from J, the gap between germline ends came to 11 bases. The CDR3 length is 14 residues. CDR1 is SGHTA and CDR2 is FQGNSA in the germline V gene. CDR3 region: CASSLAPGVKPQHF. CDR3 bases: TGTGCCAGCAGCTTAGCCCCGGGAGTCAAGCCCCAGCATTTT.

The CDR3 nucleotides read TGTGCCAGCAGCCGAGACAGGGGAGGAAATGGCTACACCTTC. Its protein is CASSRDRGGNGYTF. V usage is TRBV13 and J usage is TRBJ1-2, with TRBD1 matching 8 bases. Trimming at V came to 5 bases and at J to 6 bases, leaving 8 bases not matched to a gene. The CDR3 has 14 amino acids. Per germline, CDR1 PRHDT and CDR2 FYEKMQ (reference sequence). The whole variable domain, remainder taken from reference TRBV13 and TRBJ1-2, is AAGVIQSPRHLIKEKRETATLKCYPIPRHDTVYWYQQGPGQDPQFLISFYEKMQSDKGSIPDRFSAQQFSDYHSELNMSSLELGDSALYFCASSRDRGGNGYTFGSGTRLTVV.

The J gene is TRBJ2-1, the V gene TRBV6-5, with TRBD1 identical over 7 bases. The V gene end was trimmed by 4 bases and the J gene end by 2 bases; junction bases not matched to a gene: 8. The germline V gene has CDR1 MNHEY and CDR2 SVGAGI. There are 16 residues in the CDR3. The CDR3 DNA sequence: TGTGCCAGCAGTTCCGACAGGGTGCCGCCCTACAATGAGCAGTTCTTC. Amino acids: CASSSDRVPPYNEQFF.

The chain is built from TRBV7-9 and TRBJ1-4; 7 bases are a match to TRBD1. The CDR3 is made up of 15 amino acids. Trimming cost V 1 base and J 8 bases; bases outside gene matches: 7. Germline loops: CDR1 SEHNR, CDR2 FQNEAQ (reference sequence). CDR3 sequence reads: CASSLVWGTDEKLFF. The CDR3, as DNA: TGTGCCAGCAGCTTAGTCTGGGGGACAGACGAAAAACTGTTTTTT.

CDR3 region: CASSELGAGQPQHF. The CDR3 nucleotides are TGTGCCAGCAGTGAATTGGGGGCAGGTCAGCCCCAGCATTTT. The rearrangement uses TRBV25-1 and TRBJ1-5; the D gene is possibly TRBD1 (6 bases). CDR3 length: 14 amino acids. The V and J ends lost 1 base and 6 bases respectively, with 10 bases between them. From germline, CDR1 is MGHDK and CDR2 SYGVNS.

The gene calls are TRBV2 and TRBJ2-6; possible D gene TRBD1, 5 bases. The CDR3 consists of 19 residues. Trimming cost V 6 bases and J 0 bases, with 21 bases left between them. Germline lookup yields CDR1 SNHLY and CDR2 FYNNEI. The CDR3, as DNA: TGTGCCAGCAGCCCCTCTTTTGGGGCGATGACCTCTGGGGCCAACGTCCTGACTTTC. Translated: CASSPSFGAMTSGANVLTF.

In this sample, this clone turned up a few times. The chain combines TRBV6-5 with TRBJ1-6; no firm D call. CDR3 length: 12 amino acids. Looked up from germline, CDR1 is MNHEY and CDR2 is SVGAGI. Trimming left V 5 bases short and J 6 bases short, with 5 bases between. The CDR3 coding sequence is TGTGCCAGCAGTCAGGTTAATTCACCCCTCCACTTT. Translated: CASSQVNSPLHF.

The V call is TRBV20-1, the J call TRBJ1-2; 7 bases map to TRBD1. V trimming: 6 bases; J trimming: 4 bases; junction bases outside the gene matches: 8. The V gene's germline CDR1 is DFQATT and CDR2 SNEGSKA (reference sequence). The CDR3 spans 13 residues. For the CDR3, the DNA is TGCAGTGCCAGTGACAGGGTCGGCTATGGCTACACCTTC. Translating it yields CSASDRVGYGYTF.

As for this clone: Distinct nucleotide sequences in the sample also encode this CDR3. The chain joins TRBV5-1 to TRBJ1-4; 7 nucleotides align to TRBD1. The V and J ends lost 0 bases and 5 bases, in that order; junction bases with no gene match: 4. The CDR3 runs to 15 residues. Germline V gives CDR1 SGHRS, CDR2 YFSETQ. CDR3 nucleotides: TGCGCCAGCAGCTTGGTACAGGGGAGCAATGAAAAACTGTTTTTT. Encoded protein: CASSLVQGSNEKLFF.

The chain recombines TRBV18 with TRBJ1-1; no firm D call. Germline-derived CDR1 and CDR2 are KGHSH and LQKENI. The CDR3 extends over 14 amino acids. V lost 3 bases, J lost 7 bases, and 15 bases lay in between. The CDR3 DNA sequence: TGTGCCAGCTCACCCTACGCAGAGGAAAATGAAGCTTTCTTT. Translated, it gives CASSPYAEENEAFF.

The chain joins TRBV30 to TRBJ2-6, with 10 bases fitting TRBD1. Per germline, CDR1 GTSNPN and CDR2 SVGIG (reference sequence). This CDR3 has 17 residues. The ends lost 4 bases at V and 1 base at J; junction bases unmatched: 7. CDR3 region: CAWKGTGVESGANVLTF. In DNA, the CDR3 is TGTGCCTGGAAAGGGACAGGGGTGGAGTCTGGGGCCAACGTCCTGACTTTC.